This TCR beta chain was sequenced in a study of cytomegalovirus exposure and HLA in healthy donors. The primer mix had 60 Vbeta and 13 Jbeta primers. The table came from immunoSEQ multiplex PCR; TCRdb's copy has only in-frame clones and leaves some out. The table lists some 69,000 clones, 79% of them singletons. CDR1 is SNHLY and CDR2 is FYNNEI in the germline V gene. CDR3 length: 15 residues. Trimming left V 7 bases short and J 3 bases short, with 16 bases between. The gene calls are TRBV2 and TRBJ1-5; tentatively, D is TRBD1 (6 bases). The sequenced sample was PBMCs. This clonotype originated in a woman in her thirties in good health and CMV-seronegative. In nucleotides, the CDR3 is TGTGCCAGCACCCTGGGGGGGGCCTTCAATCAGCCCCAGCATTTT. It translates to CASTLGGAFNQPQHF. The full variable domain, with the rest looked up from reference TRBV2 and TRBJ1-5, is EPEVTQTPSHQVTQMGQEVILRCVPISNHLYFYWYRQILGQKVEFLVSFYNNEISEKSEIFDDQFSVERPDGSNFTLKIRSTKLEDSAMYFCASTLGGAFNQPQHFGDGTRLSIL.